This T cell receptor (beta chain) comes out of a study of cytomegalovirus exposure and HLA in healthy donors. Profiling relied on immunoSEQ multiplex PCR, and the TCRdb table lists in-frame clones only, not all of them. Of 100,000 or so clones listed, around 96% are singletons. The sequencing sample was made of PBMCs. The receptor was derived from a young woman in good health and CMV-seronegative.

The CDR3 reads CASALNQPQHF. The CDR3 DNA reads as TGTGCTAGTGCCCTTAATCAGCCCCAGCATTTT. The chain uses TRBV12-5 and TRBJ1-5; D unresolved. The CDR3 has 11 amino acids. Trimming cost V 7 bases and J 4 bases, with 5 bases left between them. Germline V gene data show CDR1 as LGHNT and CDR2 as FRNRAP.